Shown below are 5 T cell receptor beta chains from a single sample sequenced in a study of cytomegalovirus exposure and HLA in healthy donors. In the PCR, 60 Vbeta and 13 Jbeta primers were used. Using immunoSEQ multiplex PCR, the repertoire was profiled, and TCRdb retains in-frame clones only, with some absent. In the table there are 200,000 or so clones, over 65% of which are singletons. The specimen was PBMCs. Every receptor here comes from a boy aged 2-9 years in good health and CMV-seronegative.

The V call is TRBV4-2, the J call TRBJ2-3; TRBD2 matches 14 bases. The ends lost 4 bases at V and 4 bases at J; junction bases unmatched: 10. The V gene's germline CDR1 is LGHNA and CDR2 YNFKEQ. This CDR3 has 18 amino acids. The DNA for the CDR3 is TGTGCCAGCAGCCCGAACCTCCAGACTAGCGGGGGGGCAGATACGCAGTATTTT. It specifies CASSPNLQTSGGADTQYF.

The rearrangement uses TRBV6-5 and TRBJ1-2; D possibly corresponds to TRBD1 (5 bases). This CDR3 spans 14 amino acids. Germline V lookup: CDR1 MNHEY, CDR2 SVGAGI. V shed 0 bases and J shed 2 bases, with 7 bases lying between them. CDR3 region: CASSYSPGNYGYTF. The CDR3 DNA reads TGTGCCAGCAGTTACTCCCCAGGGAACTATGGCTACACCTTC.

This clone was picked up a small number of times. Written as DNA, the CDR3 is TGCGCCAGCAGCCAAGTAGGCGGCGGGCAGGGGCAGCCCCAGCATTTT. The encoded protein is CASSQVGGGQGQPQHF. This rearrangement joins TRBV4-1 to TRBJ1-5, with D maybe TRBD1 (6 bases). The germline V and J ends were trimmed by 1 base and 7 bases, with 17 bases remaining between them. The CDR3 has 16 amino acids. The germline gives CDR1 MGHRA, CDR2 YSYEKL.

The chain has TRBV6-1 and TRBJ2-7; D call uncertain. Germline values: CDR1 MNHNS, CDR2 SASEGT. This CDR3 contains 13 residues. Trimming removed 3 bases at V and 7 bases at J, with 13 bases between. This CDR3 reads CASSDETPPEQYF. The CDR3 DNA sequence: TGTGCCAGCAGTGACGAAACACCCCCGGAGCAGTACTTC.

This clone was observed a handful of times. V is TRBV29-1 and J is TRBJ2-5; 7 nucleotides line up with TRBD1. Germline CDR1 reads SQVTM; CDR2 reads ANQGSEA. The ends lost 7 bases at V and 3 bases at J; junction bases unmatched: 2. The CDR3 has 11 residues. CDR3 loop: CSGDSKETQYF. CDR3 in DNA: TGCAGCGGGGACAGTAAAGAGACCCAGTACTTC.